This record covers a single TCR beta chain. The data stem from a study of brain T cells in children with intractable seizures. Data came from immunoSEQ multiplex PCR; TCRdb stores just in-frame clones and leaves some out. The sample lists approximately 330,000 clones; approximately 93% were seen once. The CDR3 is 14 amino acids. Germline CDR1 is SGHTA and CDR2 is FQGNSA. Trimming stripped 4 bases from V and 6 bases from J, with 15 bases between. Time point indicated: blood from clinic visit 5 months post-surgery; TSC patient then seizure free. This chain connects TRBV7-2 to TRBJ1-1; D remains ambiguous. This receptor was identified in a boy in the first two years of life with tuberous sclerosis and intractable seizures. This specimen was peripheral blood, taken 4 to 6 months after surgery. The CDR3 DNA reads TGTGCCAGCAGCTCCCCCCAGGTTATTTCTGAAGCTTTCTTT. It yields the protein CASSSPQVISEAFF.